A selection of T cell receptor beta chains follows, all from one sample in a study of T cells in Graves' hyperthyroidism and ophthalmopathy. TCRdb ran MiXCR on the multiplex PCR reads and lists one entry per CDR3 protein. This table holds 550,000 to 600,000 distinct CDR3 sequences, about 45% found once. The sample comprised peripheral blood or thyroid tissue (not recorded which). These receptors were collected from an adult woman with Graves' disease, either hyperthyroidism or ophthalmopathy (not recorded which). Both conserved end residues are part of each CDR3. A D gene is named only where the DNA matches it firmly. The listing skips clone size in some rows; elsewhere it reads once, few, many or a size class.

V gene: TRBV5-6; D gene: TRBD2; J gene: TRBJ2-5; clone size: .; CDR3 protein: CASSLIGRAVETQYF; CDR3 DNA: TGTGCCAGCAGCTTGATCGGGAGGGCCGTAGAGACCCAGTACTTC
V gene: TRBV12-3/TRBV12-4; D gene: TRBD1; J gene: TRBJ1-5; clone size: .; CDR3 protein: CASSLMTGAFGNQPQHF; CDR3 DNA: TGTGCCAGCAGTTTAATGACAGGGGCATTTGGAAATCAGCCCCAGCATTTT
V gene: TRBV6-5; D gene: TRBD2; J gene: TRBJ2-7; clone size: .; CDR3 protein: CASSRRVGSGRAYEQYF; CDR3 DNA: TGTGCCAGCAGCCGACGGGTTGGGAGCGGGAGGGCCTACGAGCAGTACTTC
V gene: TRBV2; D gene: .; J gene: TRBJ1-2; clone size: many; CDR3 protein: CASSGSRQRNYGYTF; CDR3 DNA: TGTGCCAGCAGTGGATCCAGACAACGTAACTATGGCTACACCTTC
V gene: TRBV10-3; D gene: .; J gene: TRBJ2-6; clone size: .; CDR3 protein: CAISEEGGSGANVLTF; CDR3 DNA: TGTGCCATCAGTGAGGAGGGGGGCTCTGGGGCCAACGTCCTGACTTTC
V gene: TRBV24-1; D gene: TRBD2; J gene: TRBJ2-7; clone size: many; CDR3 protein: CATSDPRTSGSYEQYF; CDR3 DNA: TGTGCCACCAGTGATCCTCGGACTAGCGGGAGCTACGAGCAGTACTTC
V gene: TRBV7-2; D gene: .; J gene: TRBJ2-7; clone size: many; CDR3 protein: CASSLEPGTVGYEQYF; CDR3 DNA: TGTGCCAGCAGCTTAGAGCCCGGCACCGTGGGATACGAGCAGTACTTC
V gene: TRBV29-1; D gene: .; J gene: TRBJ1-5; clone size: .; CDR3 protein: CSVAQAEGQPQHF; CDR3 DNA: TGCAGCGTTGCCCAGGCGGAGGGTCAGCCCCAGCATTTT
V gene: TRBV2; D gene: .; J gene: TRBJ2-7; clone size: .; CDR3 protein: CASRVRSGESSYEQYF; CDR3 DNA: TGTGCCAGCAGGGTCCGTTCAGGGGAAAGCAGCTACGAGCAGTACTTC
V gene: TRBV3-1; D gene: .; J gene: TRBJ1-2; clone size: .; CDR3 protein: CASSQDEGYGYTF; CDR3 DNA: TGTGCCAGCAGCCAAGATGAGGGGTATGGCTACACCTTC
V gene: TRBV25-1; D gene: .; J gene: TRBJ1-2; clone size: .; CDR3 protein: CASSPGGSRLGYTF; CDR3 DNA: TGTGCCAGCAGTCCTGGGGGAAGCCGCCTGGGCTACACCTTC
V gene: TRBV10-3; D gene: TRBD2; J gene: TRBJ2-1; clone size: .; CDR3 protein: CAISDGLAGATLYNEQFF; CDR3 DNA: TGTGCCATCAGTGACGGACTAGCGGGAGCGACGCTCTACAATGAGCAGTTCTTC
V gene: TRBV11-3; D gene: .; J gene: TRBJ1-3; clone size: .; CDR3 protein: CASSFPSTIYF; CDR3 DNA: TGTGCCAGCAGCTTCCCATCCACCATATATTTT
V gene: TRBV12-3/TRBV12-4; D gene: TRBD2; J gene: TRBJ2-2; clone size: .; CDR3 protein: CASTWERREVETGELFF; CDR3 DNA: TGTGCCAGCACCTGGGAGAGGCGGGAGGTCGAGACCGGGGAGCTGTTTTTT